This is a list of T cell receptor beta chains from one sample in a study of T cell repertoires in cytomegalovirus infection. TCRdb passed the reads through MiXCR, listing each CDR3 protein once. The sample includes approximately 500,000 distinct CDR3 sequences, roughly 10% of them seen just once. The sample comprised PBMCs. The source of these receptors is a human donor in good health (CMV status not recorded). Some clones in this sample may be carry-over from other donors' samples. The CDR3 runs from the conserved cysteine through the conserved F or W. A D gene is named only where the DNA matches it firmly. For some rows the clone size is stated as once, few or many, or as a class when expanded; others skip it.

abundance: many
v_gene: TRBV7-2
j_gene: TRBJ2-5
d_gene: -
CDR3nt: TGTGCCAGCAGCTTTGAGGGAGGCTGGGGAACCCAGTACTTC
CDR3aa: CASSFEGGWGTQYF

abundance: many
v_gene: TRBV6-2/TRBV6-3
j_gene: TRBJ2-3
d_gene: TRBD2
CDR3nt: TGTGCCAGCAGGGGCGGGGGGTTTCCCACAGATACGCAGTATTTT
CDR3aa: CASRGGGFPTDTQYF

abundance: many
v_gene: TRBV3-1
j_gene: TRBJ1-2
d_gene: -
CDR3nt: TGTGCCAGCAGCCAAGATCTTGGTGGCTACACCTTC
CDR3aa: CASSQDLGGYTF

abundance: few
v_gene: TRBV9
j_gene: TRBJ1-1
d_gene: -
CDR3nt: TGTGCCAGCAGCGCTGCGGGGGGGGCGAACACTGAAGCTTTCTTT
CDR3aa: CASSAAGGANTEAFF

abundance: many
v_gene: TRBV7-9
j_gene: TRBJ2-5
d_gene: -
CDR3nt: TGTGCCAGCAGCCCCCGGGACACTCGACAAGAGACCCAGTACTTC
CDR3aa: CASSPRDTRQETQYF

abundance: many
v_gene: TRBV15
j_gene: TRBJ1-1
d_gene: -
CDR3nt: TGTGCCACCAGCAGCGTCACAGGAATGAACACTGAAGCTTTCTTT
CDR3aa: CATSSVTGMNTEAFF

abundance: -
v_gene: TRBV10-3
j_gene: TRBJ1-5
d_gene: TRBD1
CDR3nt: TGTGCCATCAGTGACAGGGGGAGGAATCAGCCCCAGCATTTT
CDR3aa: CAISDRGRNQPQHF

abundance: -
v_gene: TRBV3-1
j_gene: TRBJ1-6
d_gene: -
CDR3nt: TGTGCCAGCAGCCAAGAGGGGGCGAATTCACCCCTCCACTTT
CDR3aa: CASSQEGANSPLHF

abundance: -
v_gene: TRBV2
j_gene: TRBJ2-2
d_gene: -
CDR3nt: TGTGCCAGCAGTGAATTGCAGGCCACCGGGGAGCTGTTTTTT
CDR3aa: CASSELQATGELFF

abundance: many
v_gene: TRBV18
j_gene: TRBJ2-3
d_gene: -
CDR3nt: TGTGCCAGCTCACGTAAGGTCCGGTCCACAGATACGCAGTATTTT
CDR3aa: CASSRKVRSTDTQYF

abundance: many
v_gene: TRBV7-3
j_gene: TRBJ2-1
d_gene: -
CDR3nt: TGTGCCAGCAGCTTATTAGGGGGCAATGAGCAGTTCTTC
CDR3aa: CASSLLGGNEQFF

abundance: -
v_gene: TRBV3-1
j_gene: TRBJ1-1
d_gene: -
CDR3nt: TGTGCCAGCAGCCCCTCGCGGGGAAACACTGAAGCTTTCTTT
CDR3aa: CASSPSRGNTEAFF

abundance: -
v_gene: TRBV19
j_gene: TRBJ2-1
d_gene: TRBD2
CDR3nt: TGTGCCAGTAGTATAGGGACTAGCGGCTACAATGAGCAGTTCTTC
CDR3aa: CASSIGTSGYNEQFF

abundance: many
v_gene: TRBV6-5
j_gene: TRBJ2-3
d_gene: TRBD2
CDR3nt: TGTGCCAGCAGTTACTTTGGGACTACCACAGATACGCAGTATTTT
CDR3aa: CASSYFGTTTDTQYF

abundance: many
v_gene: TRBV28
j_gene: TRBJ1-1
d_gene: -
CDR3nt: TGTGCCAGCAGTCGCCGGTGGGGCACTGAAGCTTTCTTT
CDR3aa: CASSRRWGTEAFF

abundance: -
v_gene: TRBV5-4
j_gene: TRBJ2-2
d_gene: -
CDR3nt: TGTGCCAGCAGCTTGGAACCCCAGGGGTACACCGGGGAGCTGTTTTTT
CDR3aa: CASSLEPQGYTGELFF

abundance: many
v_gene: TRBV6-1
j_gene: TRBJ2-3
d_gene: -
CDR3nt: TGTGCCAGCAGTGCGCAGTTCGGGTATAGCACAGATACGCAGTATTTT
CDR3aa: CASSAQFGYSTDTQYF

abundance: -
v_gene: TRBV7-9
j_gene: TRBJ1-2
d_gene: -
CDR3nt: TGTGCCAGCAGCTTATTCCCCCAACAAGGATTCTATGGCTACACCTTC
CDR3aa: CASSLFPQQGFYGYTF

abundance: many
v_gene: TRBV11-2
j_gene: TRBJ2-1
d_gene: -
CDR3nt: TGTGCCAGCAGCTTAGTGGGCTTTAGGAATGAGCAGTTCTTC
CDR3aa: CASSLVGFRNEQFF

abundance: many
v_gene: TRBV10-3
j_gene: TRBJ1-1
d_gene: -
CDR3nt: TGTGCCATCAGTGAGAGGGCAGGGGTAGGGACTGAAGCTTTCTTT
CDR3aa: CAISERAGVGTEAFF

abundance: many
v_gene: TRBV7-8
j_gene: TRBJ2-5
d_gene: -
CDR3nt: TGTGCCAGCAGCTCCGGGACTGCCGGGGAGACCCAGTACTTC
CDR3aa: CASSSGTAGETQYF

abundance: -
v_gene: TRBV2
j_gene: TRBJ2-1
d_gene: TRBD1
CDR3nt: TGTGCCAGTTCCCGGGACAGTTCCTACAATGAGCAGTTCTTC
CDR3aa: CASSRDSSYNEQFF

abundance: few
v_gene: TRBV13
j_gene: TRBJ2-5
d_gene: -
CDR3nt: TGTGCCAGCACCTTCACAGGGTACCAAGAGACCCAGTACTTC
CDR3aa: CASTFTGYQETQYF

abundance: -
v_gene: TRBV15
j_gene: TRBJ1-1
d_gene: TRBD1
CDR3nt: TGTGCCACAGGACAGGGGAGAGGCACTGAAGCTTTCTTT
CDR3aa: CATGQGRGTEAFF

abundance: -
v_gene: TRBV27
j_gene: TRBJ1-5
d_gene: TRBD1
CDR3nt: TGTGCCAGCAGCGGACAGGGGGCGTTCGGCCAGCCCCAGCATTTT
CDR3aa: CASSGQGAFGQPQHF

abundance: few
v_gene: TRBV10-3
j_gene: TRBJ1-1
d_gene: TRBD1
CDR3nt: TGTGCCATCAGTGAGTTACAGGGGGCGAACACTGAAGCTTTCTTT
CDR3aa: CAISELQGANTEAFF

abundance: few
v_gene: TRBV20-1
j_gene: TRBJ2-1
d_gene: -
CDR3nt: TGCAGTGCTAGAGAAGGGGGAGACGGGTACAATGAGCAGTTCTTC
CDR3aa: CSAREGGDGYNEQFF

abundance: -
v_gene: TRBV19
j_gene: TRBJ2-1
d_gene: TRBD2
CDR3nt: TGTGCCAGTAGTACCTCCCTAGCGGGCGACCTCTGGGCCTACAATGAGCAGTTCTTC
CDR3aa: CASSTSLAGDLWAYNEQFF

abundance: many
v_gene: TRBV7-2
j_gene: TRBJ1-2
d_gene: -
CDR3nt: TGTGCCAGCGCCACCGGAGGGGAATATGGCTACACCTTC
CDR3aa: CASATGGEYGYTF

abundance: -
v_gene: TRBV29-1
j_gene: TRBJ2-7
d_gene: -
CDR3nt: TGCAGCGTTGACTTACCGAACTCCTACGAGCAGTACTTC
CDR3aa: CSVDLPNSYEQYF